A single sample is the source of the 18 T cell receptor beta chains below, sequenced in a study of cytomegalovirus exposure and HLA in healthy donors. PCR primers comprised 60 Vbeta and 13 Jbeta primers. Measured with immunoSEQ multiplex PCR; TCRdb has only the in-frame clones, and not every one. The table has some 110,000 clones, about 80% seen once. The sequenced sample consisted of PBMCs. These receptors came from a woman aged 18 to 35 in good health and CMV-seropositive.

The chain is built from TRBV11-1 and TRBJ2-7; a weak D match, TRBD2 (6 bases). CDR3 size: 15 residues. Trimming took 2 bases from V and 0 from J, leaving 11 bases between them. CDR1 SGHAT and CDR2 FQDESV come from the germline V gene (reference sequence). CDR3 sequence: CASSLFGTYSYEQYF. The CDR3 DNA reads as TGTGCCAGCAGCTTATTTGGGACTTACTCCTACGAGCAGTACTTC.

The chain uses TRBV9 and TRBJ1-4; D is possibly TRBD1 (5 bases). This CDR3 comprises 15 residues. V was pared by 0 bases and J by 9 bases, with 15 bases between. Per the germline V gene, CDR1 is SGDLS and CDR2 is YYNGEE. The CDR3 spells CASSVEGQGGKKLFF. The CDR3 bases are TGTGCCAGCAGCGTAGAGGGCCAGGGTGGTAAAAAACTGTTTTTT.

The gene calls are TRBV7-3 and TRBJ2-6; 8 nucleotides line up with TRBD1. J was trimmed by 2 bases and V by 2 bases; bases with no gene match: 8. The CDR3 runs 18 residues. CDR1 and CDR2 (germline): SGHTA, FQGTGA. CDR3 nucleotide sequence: TGTGCCAGCAGCTTACGGCCAGGGGGCACCCCTGGGGCCAACGTCCTGACTTTC. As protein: CASSLRPGGTPGANVLTF.

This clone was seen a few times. The CDR3 nucleotides are TGCGCCAGCAGTCAACCCCCAGGGGGAAAAAGCACAGATACGCAGTATTTT. Protein product: CASSQPPGGKSTDTQYF. The chain joins TRBV23-1 to TRBJ2-3, with 7 bases matching TRBD1. TRBV23-1 is identified as an open reading frame with a role that is uncertain. The J segment lost 0 bases and the V segment lost 2 bases, leaving 8 bases of the junction unmatched. The CDR3 covers 17 residues.

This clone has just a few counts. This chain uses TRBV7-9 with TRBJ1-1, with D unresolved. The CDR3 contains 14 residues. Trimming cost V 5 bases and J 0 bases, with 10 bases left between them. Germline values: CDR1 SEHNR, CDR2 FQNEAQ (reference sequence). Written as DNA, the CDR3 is TGTGCCAGCAGCCCCCAGTCGATGAACACTGAAGCTTTCTTT. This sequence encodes CASSPQSMNTEAFF.

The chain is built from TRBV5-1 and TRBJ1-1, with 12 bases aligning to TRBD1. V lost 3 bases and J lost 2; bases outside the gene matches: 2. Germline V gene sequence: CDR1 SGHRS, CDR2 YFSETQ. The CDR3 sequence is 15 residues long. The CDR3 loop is CASSWGQGANTEAFF. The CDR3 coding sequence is TGCGCCAGCAGCTGGGGACAGGGGGCTAACACTGAAGCTTTCTTT.

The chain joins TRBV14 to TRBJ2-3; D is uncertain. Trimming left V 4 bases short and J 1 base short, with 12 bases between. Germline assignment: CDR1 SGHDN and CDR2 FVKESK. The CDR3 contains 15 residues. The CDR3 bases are TGTGCCAGCAGCCCAGTGATACCCGGCACAGATACGCAGTATTTT. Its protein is CASSPVIPGTDTQYF.

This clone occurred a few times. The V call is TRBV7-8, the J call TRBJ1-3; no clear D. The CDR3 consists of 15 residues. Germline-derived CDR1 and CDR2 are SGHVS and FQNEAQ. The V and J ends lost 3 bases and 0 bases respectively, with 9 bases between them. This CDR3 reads CASSFDRDSGNTIYF. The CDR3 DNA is TGTGCCAGCAGCTTTGACCGGGACTCTGGAAACACCATATATTTT.

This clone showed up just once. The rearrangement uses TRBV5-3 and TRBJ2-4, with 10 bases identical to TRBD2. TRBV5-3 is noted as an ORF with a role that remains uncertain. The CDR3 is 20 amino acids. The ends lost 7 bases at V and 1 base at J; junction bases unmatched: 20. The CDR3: CAREREGRPNDPGAKNIQYF. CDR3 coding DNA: TGTGCCAGAGAGCGGGAGGGCCGCCCAAACGACCCAGGGGCCAAAAACATTCAGTACTTC.

The CDR3: CASSEKGIRAFF. DNA of the CDR3: TGCGCCAGCAGTGAAAAGGGGATTCGAGCTTTCTTT. V is TRBV10-2 and J is TRBJ1-1; D perhaps matches TRBD1 (5 bases). The CDR3 totals 12 residues. The V gene lost 3 bases and the J gene lost 10 bases, with 12 bases spanning the gap. Germline V lookup: CDR1 WSHSY, CDR2 SAAADI.

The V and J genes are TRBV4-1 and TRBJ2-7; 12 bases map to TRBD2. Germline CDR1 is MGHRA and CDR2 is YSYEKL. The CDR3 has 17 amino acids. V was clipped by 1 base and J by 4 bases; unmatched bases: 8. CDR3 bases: TGCGCCAGCAGCCAAGGAACCCTAGCGGGAGGGAAATACGAGCAGTACTTC. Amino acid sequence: CASSQGTLAGGKYEQYF.

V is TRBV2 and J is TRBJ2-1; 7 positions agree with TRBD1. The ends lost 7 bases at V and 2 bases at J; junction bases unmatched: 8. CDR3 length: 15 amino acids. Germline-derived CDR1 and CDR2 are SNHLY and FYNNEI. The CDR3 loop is CASTSTGPAYNEQFF. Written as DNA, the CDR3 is TGTGCCAGCACTTCGACAGGGCCCGCCTACAATGAGCAGTTCTTC.

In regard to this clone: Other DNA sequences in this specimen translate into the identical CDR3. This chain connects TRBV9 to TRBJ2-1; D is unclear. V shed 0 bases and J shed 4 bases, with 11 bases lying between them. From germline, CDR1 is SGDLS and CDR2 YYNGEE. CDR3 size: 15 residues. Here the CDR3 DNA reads TGTGCCAGCAGCGTAGGCGCGAGCTCTTACAATGAGCAGTTCTTC. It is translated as CASSVGASSYNEQFF. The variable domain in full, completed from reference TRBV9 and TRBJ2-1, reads DSGVTQTPKHLITATGQRVTLRCSPRSGDLSVYWYQQSLDQGLQFLIQYYNGEERAKGNILERFSAQQFPDLHSELNLSSLELGDSALYFCASSVGASSYNEQFFGPGTRLTVL.

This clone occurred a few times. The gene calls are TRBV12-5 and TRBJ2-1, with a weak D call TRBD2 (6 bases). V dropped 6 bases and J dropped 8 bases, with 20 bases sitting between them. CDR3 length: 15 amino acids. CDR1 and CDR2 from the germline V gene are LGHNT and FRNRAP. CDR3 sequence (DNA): TGTGCTAGTGGCGCGGGGTACGGATACAGCGATGAGCAGTTCTTC. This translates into CASGAGYGYSDEQFF.

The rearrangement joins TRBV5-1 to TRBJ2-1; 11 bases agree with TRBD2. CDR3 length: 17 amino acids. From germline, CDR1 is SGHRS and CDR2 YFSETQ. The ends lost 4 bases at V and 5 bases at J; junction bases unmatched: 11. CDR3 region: CASSGGISGRADNEQFF. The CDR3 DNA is TGCGCCAGCAGCGGGGGTATTAGCGGGAGGGCCGACAATGAGCAGTTCTTC.

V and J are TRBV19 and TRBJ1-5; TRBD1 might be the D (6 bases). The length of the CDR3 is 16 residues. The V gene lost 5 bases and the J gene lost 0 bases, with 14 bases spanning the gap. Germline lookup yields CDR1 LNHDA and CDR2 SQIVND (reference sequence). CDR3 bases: TGTGCCAGTAGTCCCCGGACAGCTCATAGCAATCAGCCCCAGCATTTT. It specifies CASSPRTAHSNQPQHF.

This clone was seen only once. The CDR3 DNA reads as TGTGCCAGCAGAAATCTGGGCGCATCCCTTGGCTACACCTTC. Translating it yields CASRNLGASLGYTF. V usage is TRBV27 and J usage is TRBJ1-2, with unresolved D. CDR1 is MNHEY and CDR2 is SMNVEV in the germline V gene (reference sequence). Trimming cost V 6 bases and J 7 bases, with 18 bases left between them. The CDR3 extends over 14 amino acids.

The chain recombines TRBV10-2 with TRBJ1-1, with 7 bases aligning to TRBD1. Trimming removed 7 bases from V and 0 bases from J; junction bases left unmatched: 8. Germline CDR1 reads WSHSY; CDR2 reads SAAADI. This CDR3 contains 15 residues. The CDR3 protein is CASTHPGTVNTEAFF. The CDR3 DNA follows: TGCGCCAGCACTCACCCCGGGACAGTGAACACTGAAGCTTTCTTT.